This T cell receptor beta chain derives from a study of shared clonotypes between healthy human individuals. Study in general: Each donor contributed plates that comprised three CD4 naive, three CD4 memory, two CD8 naive and one CD8 memory.

This CDR3 region has 15 residues. Between the trimmed V and J ends, which lost 5 bases and 0 bases, there was a span of 14 bases. The germline V gene has CDR1 MDHEN and CDR2 SYDVKM. Selected positively for CCR7 and CD45RO-negative, naive CD8 cells excluded terminally differentiated effector memory CD45RA+ cells. Sequencing was performed with immunoSEQ multiplex PCR; in TCRdb, only in-frame clones are kept and a portion is missing. The sample yields around 2.1 million clones, around 93% seen once. This chain joins TRBV28 and TRBJ2-7; tentative D call: TRBD2 (5 bases). Input material: naive CD8+ T cells from PBMCs. This clonotype was obtained from a man between 18 and 29 years old in good health. Some clones in this sample may be carry-over from other donors' samples. This chain's CDR3 is CASSGFFGNSYEQYF. The CDR3 DNA is TGTGCCAGCAGTGGTTTTTTCGGGAACTCCTACGAGCAGTACTTC. Complete variable domain (other parts from reference TRBV28 and TRBJ2-7): DVKVTQSSRYLVKRTGEKVFLECVQDMDHENMFWYRQDPGLGLRLIYFSYDVKMKEKGDIPEGYSVSREKKERFSLILESASTNQTSMYLCASSGFFGNSYEQYFGPGTRLTVT.